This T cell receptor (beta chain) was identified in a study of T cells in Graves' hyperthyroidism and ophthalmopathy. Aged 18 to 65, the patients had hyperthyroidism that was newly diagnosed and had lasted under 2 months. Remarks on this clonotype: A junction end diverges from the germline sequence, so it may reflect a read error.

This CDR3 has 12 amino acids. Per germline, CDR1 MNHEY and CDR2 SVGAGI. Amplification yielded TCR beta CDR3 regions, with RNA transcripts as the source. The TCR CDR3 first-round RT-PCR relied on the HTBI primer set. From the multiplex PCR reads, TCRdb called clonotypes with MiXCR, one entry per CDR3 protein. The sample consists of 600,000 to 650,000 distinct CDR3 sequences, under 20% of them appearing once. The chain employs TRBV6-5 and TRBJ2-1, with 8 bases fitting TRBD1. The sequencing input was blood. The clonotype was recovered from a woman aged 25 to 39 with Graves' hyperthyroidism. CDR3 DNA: TGTGCCAGCAGTTACTCTGCAGGGGGCTTAATCTTC. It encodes CASSYSAGGLIF.